The 6 T cell receptor beta chains given below trace back to one sample, sequenced in a study of T cells after yellow fever vaccination. TCRdb ran MiXCR on the 5' RACE reads and lists one entry per CDR3 protein. This sample has hundreds of thousands of distinct CDR3 sequences, with about a sixth found just once. The sample consisted of PBMCs, taken 5 days after the first yellow fever vaccination. The receptors derive from a young man who received the YFV17D yellow fever vaccine.

Turning to this clonotype: A read error may account for a junction end that differs from germline. The chain carries TRBV5-5 and TRBJ2-1; perhaps TRBD1 as D (5 bases). Germline V gene data show CDR1 as SGHKS and CDR2 as YYEKEE (reference sequence). The CDR3 contains 15 residues. Here the CDR3 reads CASSLASGMGNEQFF. CDR3 nucleotide sequence: TGTGCCAGTAGCTTGGCCTCAGGGATGGGGAATGAGCAGTTCTTC. Using reference TRBV5-5 and TRBJ2-1 for the parts outside the CDR3, the full variable domain is DAGVTQSPTHLIKTRGQQVTLRCSPISGHKSVSWYQQVLGQGPQFIFQYYEKEERGRGNFPDRFSARQFPNYSSELNVNALLLGDSALYLCASSLASGMGNEQFFGPGTRLTVL.

V usage is TRBV7-9 and J usage is TRBJ2-6; D is uncertain. Trimming removed 1 base from V and 4 bases from J, with 2 bases in between. The CDR3 is 13 residues long. The germline V gene encodes CDR1 SEHNR and CDR2 FQNEAQ (reference sequence). DNA of the CDR3: TGTGCCAGCAGCTTAGAGGGGGCCAACGTCCTGACTTTC. This codes for CASSLEGANVLTF.

The chain recombines TRBV5-4 with TRBJ2-3; tentative D call: TRBD1 (6 bases). The germline V and J ends were trimmed by 5 bases and 0 bases, with 13 bases remaining between them. The germline V gene has CDR1 SGHNT and CDR2 YYREEE (reference sequence). The length of the CDR3 is 15 residues. DNA of the CDR3: TGTGCCAGCAGTCCGAAGGACAGAAGCACAGATACGCAGTATTTT. Translating it yields CASSPKDRSTDTQYF.

This clonotype was recorded once. V is TRBV4-3 and J is TRBJ2-7; 9 bases map to TRBD1. CDR1 is LGHNA, CDR2 YSLEER, per germline. Trimming at V came to 3 bases and at J to 5 bases, leaving 17 bases not matched to a gene. This CDR3 has 18 amino acids. CDR3: CASSQPQGAPVRIDEQYF. In DNA form, the CDR3 reads TGCGCCAGCAGCCAGCCACAGGGGGCTCCCGTTCGAATCGACGAGCAGTACTTC.

The gene calls are TRBV5-4 and TRBJ2-1; 9 bases are shared with TRBD2. Germline trimming cut 7 bases from V and 5 bases from J; bases unmatched to any gene: 10. The CDR3 contains 15 residues. Germline V gene sequence: CDR1 SGHNT, CDR2 YYREEE (reference sequence). CDR3 sequence: CASGYFGGGDNEQFF. CDR3 bases: TGTGCCAGCGGCTATTTCGGCGGGGGGGACAATGAGCAGTTCTTC.

The genes are TRBV14 and TRBJ1-3; 10 bases agree with TRBD1. Germline-derived CDR1 and CDR2 are SGHDN and FVKESK. The CDR3 consists of 15 residues. V lost 4 bases, J lost 4 bases, and 4 bases stayed unmatched. The CDR3 sequence is CASSRGTGAGNTIYF. Here the CDR3 DNA reads TGTGCCAGCAGCCGAGGGACAGGGGCCGGAAACACCATATATTTT.